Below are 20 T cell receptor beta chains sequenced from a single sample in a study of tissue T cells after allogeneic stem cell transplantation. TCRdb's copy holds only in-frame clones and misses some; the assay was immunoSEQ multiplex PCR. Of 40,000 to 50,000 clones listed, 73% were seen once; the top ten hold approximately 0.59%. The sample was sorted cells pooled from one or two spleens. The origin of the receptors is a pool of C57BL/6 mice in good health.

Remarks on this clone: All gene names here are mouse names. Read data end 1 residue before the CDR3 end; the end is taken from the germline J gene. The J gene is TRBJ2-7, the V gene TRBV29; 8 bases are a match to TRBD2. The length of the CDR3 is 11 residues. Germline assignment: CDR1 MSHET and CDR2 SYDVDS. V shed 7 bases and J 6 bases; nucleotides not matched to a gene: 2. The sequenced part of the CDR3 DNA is TGTGCTAGCACCTGGGGGGCTGAACAGTAC. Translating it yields CASTWGAEQY. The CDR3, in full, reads CASTWGAEQYF.

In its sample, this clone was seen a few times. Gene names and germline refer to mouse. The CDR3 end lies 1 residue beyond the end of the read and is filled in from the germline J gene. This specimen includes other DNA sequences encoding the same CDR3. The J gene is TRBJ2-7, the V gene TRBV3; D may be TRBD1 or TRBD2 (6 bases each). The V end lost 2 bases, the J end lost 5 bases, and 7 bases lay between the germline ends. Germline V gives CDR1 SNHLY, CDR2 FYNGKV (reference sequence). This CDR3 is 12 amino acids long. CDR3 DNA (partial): TGTGCCAGCAGCTTAAGGGGGGATGAACAGTAC. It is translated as CASSLRGDEQY. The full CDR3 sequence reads CASSLRGDEQYF.

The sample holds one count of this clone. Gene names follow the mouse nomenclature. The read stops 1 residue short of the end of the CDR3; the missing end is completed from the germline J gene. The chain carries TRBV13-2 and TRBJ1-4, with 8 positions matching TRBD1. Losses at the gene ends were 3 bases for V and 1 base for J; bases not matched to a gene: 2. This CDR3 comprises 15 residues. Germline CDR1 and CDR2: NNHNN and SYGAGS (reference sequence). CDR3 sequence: CASGADRGSNERLFF. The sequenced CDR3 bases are TGTGCCAGCGGTGCTGACAGGGGTTCCAACGAAAGATTATTT.

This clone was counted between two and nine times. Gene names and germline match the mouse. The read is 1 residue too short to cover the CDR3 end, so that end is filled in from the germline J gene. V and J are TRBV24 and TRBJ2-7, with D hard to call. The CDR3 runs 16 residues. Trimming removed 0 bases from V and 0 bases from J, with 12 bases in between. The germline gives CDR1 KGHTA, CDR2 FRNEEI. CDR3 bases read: TGTGCCAGCAGTCTGTATAAGACAATTAGCTCCTATGAACAGTAC. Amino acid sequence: CASSLYKTISSYEQY. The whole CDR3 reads CASSLYKTISSYEQYF.

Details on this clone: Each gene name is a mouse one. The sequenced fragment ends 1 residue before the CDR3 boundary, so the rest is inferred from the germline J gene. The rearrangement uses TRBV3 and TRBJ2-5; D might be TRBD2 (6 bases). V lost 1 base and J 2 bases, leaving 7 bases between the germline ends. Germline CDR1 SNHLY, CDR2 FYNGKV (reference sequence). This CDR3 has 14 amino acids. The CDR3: CASSLDGGQDTQYF. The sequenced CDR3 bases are TGTGCCAGCAGCTTAGATGGGGGCCAAGACACCCAGTAC.

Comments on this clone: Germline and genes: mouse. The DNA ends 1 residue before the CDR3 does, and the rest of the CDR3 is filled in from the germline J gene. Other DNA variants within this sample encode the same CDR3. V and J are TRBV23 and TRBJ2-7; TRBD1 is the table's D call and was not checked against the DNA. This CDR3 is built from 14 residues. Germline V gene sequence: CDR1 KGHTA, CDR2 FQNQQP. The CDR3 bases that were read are TGCTCCAGCAGCCAGGACAGGGGGCGATATGAACAGTAC. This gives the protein CSSSQDRGRYEQY. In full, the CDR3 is CSSSQDRGRYEQYF. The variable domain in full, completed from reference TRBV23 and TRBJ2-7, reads DAAVTQKPRYLIKMKGQEAEMKCIPEKGHTAVFWYQQKQSKELKFLIYFQNQQPLDQIDMVKERFSAVCPSSSLCSLGIRTCEAEDSALYLCSSSQDRGRYEQYFGPGTRLTVL.

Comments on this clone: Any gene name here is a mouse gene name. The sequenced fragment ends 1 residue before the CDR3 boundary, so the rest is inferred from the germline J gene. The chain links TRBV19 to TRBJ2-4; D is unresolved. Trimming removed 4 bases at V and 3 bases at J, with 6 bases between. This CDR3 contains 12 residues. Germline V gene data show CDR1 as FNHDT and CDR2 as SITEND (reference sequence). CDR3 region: CASSPVQNTLYF. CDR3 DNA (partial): TGTGCCAGCAGTCCAGTGCAAAACACCTTGTAC.

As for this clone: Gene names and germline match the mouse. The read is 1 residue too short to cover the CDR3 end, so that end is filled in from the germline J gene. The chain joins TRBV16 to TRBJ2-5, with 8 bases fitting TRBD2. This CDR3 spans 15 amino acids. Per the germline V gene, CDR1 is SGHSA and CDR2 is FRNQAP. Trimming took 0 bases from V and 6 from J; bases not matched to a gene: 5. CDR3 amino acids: CASSLEGGAGDTQYF. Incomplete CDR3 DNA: TGTGCAAGCAGCTTAGAGGGGGGGGCGGGGGACACCCAGTAC.

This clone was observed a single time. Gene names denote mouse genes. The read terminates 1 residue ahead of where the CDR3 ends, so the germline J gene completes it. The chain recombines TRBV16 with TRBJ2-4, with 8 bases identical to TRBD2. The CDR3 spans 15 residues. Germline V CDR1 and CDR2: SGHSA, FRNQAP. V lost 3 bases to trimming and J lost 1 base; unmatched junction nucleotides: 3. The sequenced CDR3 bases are TGTGCAAGCAGCTTCTGGGGGGAGGGTCAAAACACCTTGTAC. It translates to CASSFWGEGQNTLY. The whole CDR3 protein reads CASSFWGEGQNTLYF.

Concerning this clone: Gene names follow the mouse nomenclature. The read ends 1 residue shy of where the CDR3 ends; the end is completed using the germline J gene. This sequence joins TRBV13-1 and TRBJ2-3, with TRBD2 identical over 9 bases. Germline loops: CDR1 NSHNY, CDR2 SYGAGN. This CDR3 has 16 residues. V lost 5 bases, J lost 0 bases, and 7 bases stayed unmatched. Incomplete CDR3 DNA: TGTGCCAGCAGCAACTGGGGGGCCCCTAGTGCAGAAACGCTGTAT. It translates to CASSNWGAPSAETLY. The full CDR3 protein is CASSNWGAPSAETLYF.

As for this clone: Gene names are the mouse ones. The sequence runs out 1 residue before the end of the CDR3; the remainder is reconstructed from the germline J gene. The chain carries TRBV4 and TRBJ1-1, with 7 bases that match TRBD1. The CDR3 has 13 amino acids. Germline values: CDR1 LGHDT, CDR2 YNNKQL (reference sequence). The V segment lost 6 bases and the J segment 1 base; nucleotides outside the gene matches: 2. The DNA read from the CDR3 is TGTGCCAGCAGTCGACAGGGAAACACAGAAGTCTTC. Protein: CASSRQGNTEVF. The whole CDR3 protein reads CASSRQGNTEVFF.

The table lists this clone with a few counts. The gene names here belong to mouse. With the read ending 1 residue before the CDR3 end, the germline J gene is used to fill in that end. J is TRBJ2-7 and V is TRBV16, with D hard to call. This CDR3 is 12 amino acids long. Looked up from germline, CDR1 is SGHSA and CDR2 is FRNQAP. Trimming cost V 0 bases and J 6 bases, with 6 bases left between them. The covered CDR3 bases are TGTGCAAGCAGCTTAGATTTAGCTGAACAGTAC. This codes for CASSLDLAEQY. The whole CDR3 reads CASSLDLAEQYF.

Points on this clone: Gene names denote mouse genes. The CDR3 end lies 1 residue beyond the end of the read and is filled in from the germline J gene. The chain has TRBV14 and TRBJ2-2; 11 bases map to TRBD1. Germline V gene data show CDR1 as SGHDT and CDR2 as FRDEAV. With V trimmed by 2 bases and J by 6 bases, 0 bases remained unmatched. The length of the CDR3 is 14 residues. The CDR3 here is CASSLGQGAGQLYF. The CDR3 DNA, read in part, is TGTGCCAGCAGTTTGGGACAGGGGGCCGGGCAGCTCTAC.

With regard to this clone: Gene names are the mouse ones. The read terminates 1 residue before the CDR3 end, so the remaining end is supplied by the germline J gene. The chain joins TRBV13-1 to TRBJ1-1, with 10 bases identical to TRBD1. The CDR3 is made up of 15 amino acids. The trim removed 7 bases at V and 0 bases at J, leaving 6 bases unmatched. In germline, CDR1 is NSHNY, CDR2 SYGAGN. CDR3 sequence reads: CASGDRGLANTEVFF. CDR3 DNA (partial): TGTGCCAGCGGGGACAGGGGCCTTGCAAACACAGAAGTCTTC.

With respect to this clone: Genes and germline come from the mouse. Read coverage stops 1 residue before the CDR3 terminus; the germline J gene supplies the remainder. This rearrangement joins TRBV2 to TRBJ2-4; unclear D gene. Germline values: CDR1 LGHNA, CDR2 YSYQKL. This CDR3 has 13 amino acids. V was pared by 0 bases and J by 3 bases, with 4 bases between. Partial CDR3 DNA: TGTGCCAGCAGCCAAGAGGGACAAAACACCTTGTAC. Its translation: CASSQEGQNTLY. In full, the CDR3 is CASSQEGQNTLYF.

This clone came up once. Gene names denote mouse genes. CDR3 bases read: TGTGCCAGCAGCTTAGCGGGACAGACAGAAGTCTTC. Translation: CASSLAGQTEVF. The CDR3 in full is CASSLAGQTEVFF. The chain has TRBV3 and TRBJ1-1; 7 bases fit TRBD1. The read ends 1 residue early relative to the CDR3; the germline J gene fills the gap. This CDR3 region has 13 residues. With V trimmed by 0 bases and J by 5 bases, 0 bases remained unmatched. Germline CDR1 is SNHLY and CDR2 is FYNGKV (reference sequence).

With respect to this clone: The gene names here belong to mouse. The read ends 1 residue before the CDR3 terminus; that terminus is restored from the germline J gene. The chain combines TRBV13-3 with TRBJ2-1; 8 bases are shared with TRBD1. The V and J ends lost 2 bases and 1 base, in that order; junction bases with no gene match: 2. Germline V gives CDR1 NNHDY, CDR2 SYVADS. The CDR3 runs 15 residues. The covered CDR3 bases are TGTGCCAGCAGTGACCGGACAGGGAACTATGCTGAGCAGTTC. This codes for CASSDRTGNYAEQF. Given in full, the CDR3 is CASSDRTGNYAEQFF.

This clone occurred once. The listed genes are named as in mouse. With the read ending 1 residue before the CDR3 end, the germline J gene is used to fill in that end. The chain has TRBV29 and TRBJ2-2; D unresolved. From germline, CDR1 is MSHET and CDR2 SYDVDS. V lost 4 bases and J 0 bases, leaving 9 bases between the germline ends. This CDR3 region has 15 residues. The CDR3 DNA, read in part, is TGTGCTAGCAGTTCCCCCGGGACAAACACCGGGCAGCTCTAC. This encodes CASSSPGTNTGQLY. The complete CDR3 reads CASSSPGTNTGQLYF.

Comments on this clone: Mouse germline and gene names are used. The DNA read from the CDR3 is TGTGCCAGCAGCCAAGACCCCCGGGGGCGAGCAGAAACGCTGTAT. Translated: CASSQDPRGRAETLY. The complete CDR3 protein is CASSQDPRGRAETLYF. The gene calls are TRBV2 and TRBJ2-3, with D perhaps matching TRBD1 or TRBD2 (6 bases each). Read data end 1 residue before the CDR3 end; the end is taken from the germline J gene. CDR3 size: 16 residues. The germline V gene has CDR1 LGHNA and CDR2 YSYQKL. Trimming took 0 bases from V and 3 from J, leaving 13 bases between them.

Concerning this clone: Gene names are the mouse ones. CDR3 loop: CAWSLGLGEKQYF. The DNA read from the CDR3 is TGTGCCTGGAGCCTTGGACTGGGGGAGAAACAGTAC. This sequence joins TRBV31 and TRBJ2-7; 10 nucleotides match TRBD2. The read ends 1 residue early relative to the CDR3; the germline J gene fills the gap. The CDR3 extends over 13 amino acids. The V segment lost 3 bases and the J segment 8 bases; nucleotides outside the gene matches: 7. Germline CDR1 reads GKSSPN; CDR2 reads SITVG.